One and the same sample provided the 21 T cell receptor beta chains below, sequenced in a study of T cells in Graves' hyperthyroidism and ophthalmopathy. The CDR3 regions of TCR beta were amplified from RNA transcripts. Initially, a first-round RT-PCR of the TCR CDR3 employed the HTBI primer set. Each CDR3 protein gets one entry after TCRdb re-called the multiplex PCR reads with MiXCR. Among about 510,000 distinct CDR3 sequences listed, around 13% were seen once. The sequenced sample was blood. These receptors were obtained from a woman aged 40 to 50 with Graves' hyperthyroidism.

This clonotype showed up just a few times. The chain joins TRBV27 to TRBJ2-1; 12 positions match TRBD2. Germline assignment: CDR1 MNHEY and CDR2 SMNVEV (reference sequence). The length of the CDR3 is 17 residues. The V and J ends lost 4 bases and 4 bases, in that order; junction bases with no gene match: 8. CDR3 region: CASSSMTSGRGYNEQFF. Written as DNA, the CDR3 is TGTGCCAGCAGTTCTATGACTAGCGGGAGAGGTTACAATGAGCAGTTCTTC.

A note on this clonotype: Possible read error: a much larger clone is one base away. The chain has TRBV28 and TRBJ2-7, with D perhaps matching TRBD1 (6 bases). Germline loops: CDR1 MDHEN, CDR2 SYDVKM. Trimming cost V 8 bases and J 2 bases, with 13 bases left between them. The CDR3 is made up of 13 amino acids. The CDR3 bases are TGTGCCAGCGCGCCAGGGGAAACCTACGAGCAGTACTTC. This translates into CASAPGETYEQYF.

Ten or more counts support this clonotype. The J gene is TRBJ2-7, the V gene TRBV3-1; a weak D match, TRBD2 (5 bases). This CDR3 region has 14 residues. Germline CDR1 is LGHDT and CDR2 is YNNKEL (reference sequence). V was shortened by 1 base and J by 4 bases, with 11 bases between the two germline ends. In nucleotides, the CDR3 is TGTGCCAGCAGCCAAGGGCTAGGCGGGTACGAGCAGTACTTC. Its translation: CASSQGLGGYEQYF.

The V call is TRBV27, the J call TRBJ1-6; D unresolved. The germline V and J ends were trimmed by 1 base and 4 bases, with 14 bases remaining between them. This CDR3 is built from 17 residues. The germline V gene has CDR1 MNHEY and CDR2 SMNVEV (reference sequence). The CDR3 here is CASSLWPPGAYNSPLHF. CDR3 coding DNA: TGTGCCAGCAGTTTATGGCCCCCGGGAGCTTATAATTCACCCCTCCACTTT.

The chain employs TRBV19 and TRBJ2-5, with TRBD1 identical over 10 bases. The V gene's germline CDR1 is LNHDA and CDR2 SQIVND (reference sequence). This CDR3 comprises 17 residues. V lost 5 bases, J lost 4 bases, and 13 bases stayed unmatched. CDR3 in amino acids: CASSSLRQGAQGETQYF. The CDR3 region has the DNA TGTGCCAGTAGTTCATTACGACAGGGGGCTCAAGGAGAGACCCAGTACTTC.

This clonotype was recorded at least ten times. This chain connects TRBV3-1 to TRBJ2-1; TRBD2 agrees at 7 bases. Germline lookup yields CDR1 LGHDT and CDR2 YNNKEL (reference sequence). V lost 0 bases, J lost 4 bases, and 12 bases stayed unmatched. CDR3 length: 18 amino acids. The CDR3: CASSQDLDGRANYNEQFF. The CDR3 DNA follows: TGTGCCAGCAGCCAAGATTTGGATGGGAGGGCTAATTACAATGAGCAGTTCTTC.

This clonotype was recorded many times. The rearrangement uses TRBV7-3 and TRBJ2-1, with D tentatively TRBD2 (5 bases). Germline V CDR1 and CDR2: SGHTA, FQGTGA. CDR3 length: 15 residues. V dropped 5 bases and J dropped 2 bases, with 13 bases sitting between them. The CDR3 is CASSPSGIPYNEQFF. The CDR3 nucleotides read TGTGCCAGCAGCCCAAGCGGAATACCCTACAATGAGCAGTTCTTC.

This clonotype came up many times. The chain has TRBV5-1 and TRBJ2-2, with a tentative D call TRBD2 (5 bases). Germline-derived CDR1 and CDR2 are SGHRS and YFSETQ. The V gene lost 4 bases and the J gene lost 2 bases, with 15 bases spanning the gap. The CDR3 is 16 amino acids. The CDR3 here is CASSPMASRNTGELFF. The DNA of the CDR3 is TGCGCCAGCAGCCCGATGGCTAGCCGAAACACCGGGGAGCTGTTTTTT.

This clonotype was seen more than once but under ten times. The chain has TRBV20-1 and TRBJ2-5, with no clear D. CDR1 is DFQATT, CDR2 SNEGSKA, per germline (reference sequence). The length of the CDR3 is 13 residues. V dropped 1 base and J dropped 1 base, with 7 bases sitting between them. The CDR3 DNA reads TGCAGTGCTAGAGTTCACAGCCAAGAGACCCAGTACTTC. Protein: CSARVHSQETQYF.

This clonotype was detected ten times or more. This chain uses TRBV6-5 with TRBJ2-7; either TRBD1 or TRBD2 may supply D (5 bases each). The CDR3 is 14 amino acids. Deletions cut 2 bases from V and 6 bases from J, with 14 bases between. The germline CDR1 and CDR2 sequences are MNHEY and SVGAGI. CDR3 region: CASSYMGLGTEQYF. The CDR3 coding sequence is TGTGCCAGCAGTTACATGGGGCTCGGGACCGAGCAGTACTTC.

This clonotype has a handful of counts. V is TRBV20-1 and J is TRBJ2-7; a weak D match, TRBD1 (5 bases). CDR1 is DFQATT and CDR2 is SNEGSKA in the germline V gene (reference sequence). V lost 3 bases and J lost 0, with 9 bases in between. This CDR3 spans 13 amino acids. Written as DNA, the CDR3 is TGCAGTGCTAGGGACACCTACTCCTACGAGCAGTACTTC. It yields the protein CSARDTYSYEQYF.

This clonotype appeared many times. The V and J genes are TRBV28 and TRBJ1-1; 9 positions agree with TRBD1. CDR3 size: 13 residues. V lost 6 bases and J lost 6; bases outside the gene matches: 5. Per the germline V gene, CDR1 is MDHEN and CDR2 is SYDVKM. CDR3 loop: CASRGTGRSEAFF. The CDR3, as DNA: TGTGCCAGCAGGGGGACAGGGCGCTCTGAAGCTTTCTTT.

This clonotype has a handful of counts. The chain links TRBV13 to TRBJ1-1; D is possibly TRBD1 (5 bases). Trimming stripped 0 bases from V and 6 bases from J, with 11 bases between. The CDR3 covers 14 residues. From germline, CDR1 is PRHDT and CDR2 FYEKMQ (reference sequence). The CDR3 bases are TGTGCCAGCAGCTTAGGTGGGGGGATCGCTGAAGCTTTCTTT. Encoded protein: CASSLGGGIAEAFF.

This clonotype has at least ten counts. This chain connects TRBV5-1 to TRBJ1-2; TRBD1 might be the D (6 bases). Germline assignment: CDR1 SGHRS and CDR2 YFSETQ. The CDR3 sequence is 15 residues long. The V end lost 4 bases, the J end lost 5 bases, and 18 bases lay between the germline ends. In DNA, the CDR3 is TGCGCCAGCAGCCGCACAGGGCCAACTCAATATGGCTACACCTTC. This gives the protein CASSRTGPTQYGYTF. Together with reference TRBV5-1 and TRBJ1-2, the CDR3 gives the full variable domain: KAGVTQTPRYLIKTRGQQVTLSCSPISGHRSVSWYQQTPGQGLQFLFEYFSETQRNKGNFPGRFSGRQFSNSRSEMNVSTLELGDSALYLCASSRTGPTQYGYTFGSGTRLTVV.

This clonotype appeared many times. The J gene is TRBJ2-3, the V gene TRBV6-1, with 7 bases that match TRBD1. In germline, CDR1 is MNHNS, CDR2 SASEGT. This CDR3 is built from 17 residues. V lost 5 bases and J lost 3; bases outside the gene matches: 14. DNA of the CDR3: TGTGCCAGCAGTTTCGCCTCAGGGGGAGTTGGGACAGATACGCAGTATTTT. This sequence encodes CASSFASGGVGTDTQYF.

This clonotype was observed a handful of times. A much larger clone differs from this one at a single base, so this may be a read error. This chain connects TRBV20-1 to TRBJ2-3; D perhaps matches TRBD2 (6 bases). The CDR3 is 15 amino acids. CDR1 is DFQATT, CDR2 SNEGSKA, per germline (reference sequence). V lost 3 bases and J 4 bases, leaving 17 bases between the germline ends. CDR3 sequence: CSASGSGAAADTQYF. CDR3 nucleotides: TGCAGTGCTAGCGGGAGTGGGGCGGCCGCAGATACGCAGTATTTT.

There are a few counts of this clonotype. The V gene is TRBV7-3, the J gene TRBJ2-5; a possible D gene is TRBD2 (5 bases). The CDR3 is 13 amino acids. Germline CDR1 is SGHTA and CDR2 is FQGTGA. V was clipped by 3 bases and J by 4 bases, with 9 bases between them. The CDR3 loop reads CASSFGRGETQYF. CDR3 nucleotide sequence: TGTGCCAGCAGCTTTGGACGGGGAGAGACCCAGTACTTC.

The chain uses TRBV4-1 and TRBJ1-6; no firm D call. Trimming shortened V by 0 bases and J by 9 bases, and 15 bases separated the two germline ends. The germline V gene encodes CDR1 MGHRA and CDR2 YSYEKL. This CDR3 region has 16 residues. For the CDR3, the DNA is TGCGCCAGCAGCCAAGAGGTTCACAGAACTTTTTCACCCCTCCACTTT. Translated, it gives CASSQEVHRTFSPLHF.

This clonotype showed up many times. The chain combines TRBV6-6 with TRBJ2-1; 8 nucleotides match TRBD1. The CDR3 is 13 amino acids. Germline V lookup: CDR1 MNHNY, CDR2 SVGAGI (reference sequence). Germline trimming cut 2 bases from V and 14 bases from J; bases unmatched to any gene: 8. The DNA for the CDR3 is TGTGCCAGCAGTTACGGGACAGGAAATGAAAAGTTCTTC. It specifies CASSYGTGNEKFF.

This clonotype has ten or more counts. The chain recombines TRBV2 with TRBJ1-5, with D perhaps TRBD1 (5 bases). Per germline, CDR1 SNHLY and CDR2 FYNNEI. There are 15 residues in the CDR3. V shed 6 bases and J shed 0 bases, with 12 bases lying between them. The CDR3 DNA follows: TGTGCCAGCAGCGACAGCCATAATAGCAATCAGCCCCAGCATTTT. Residues: CASSDSHNSNQPQHF.

The table lists this clonotype with a few counts. The chain couples TRBV28 to TRBJ2-5, with D possibly TRBD2 on 5 matching bases. Germline CDR1 MDHEN, CDR2 SYDVKM. The germline V and J ends were trimmed by 1 base and 2 bases, with 11 bases remaining between them. The CDR3 covers 15 residues. For the CDR3, the DNA is TGTGCCAGCAGTTTATCAGGAGGTTTTCAAGAGACCCAGTACTTC. Translation: CASSLSGGFQETQYF.